This entry is about one T cell receptor beta chain. Its antigen is unidentified. TCRdb recomputed calls from the 5' RACE reads with MiXCR, one row per CDR3 protein. Counted here are 45,000 to 55,000 distinct CDR3 sequences, approximately 6.2% occurring once; the ten biggest clones make up over 3.5%. This specimen comes from a study of early T cells in non-severe SARS-CoV-2 infection. Findings and caveats of the study: CD4 and private specificities were missed by VDJdb matching, which favored anti-spike CD8 responses.

Material: whole blood. The receptor comes from an adult who was a healthcare worker with PCR-confirmed SARS-CoV-2 infection or an uninfected control (not recorded which).

In nucleotides, the CDR3 is TGTGCCAGTAGTATCTGGGGGCGAAACAATGAGCAGTTCTTC. Protein: CASSIWGRNNEQFF. This sequence joins TRBV19 and TRBJ2-1; D possibly corresponds to TRBD1 (6 bases). Deletions cut 3 bases from V and 5 bases from J, with 11 bases between. Germline CDR1 LNHDA, CDR2 SQIVND (reference sequence). This CDR3 spans 14 amino acids.